Listed below are T cell receptor beta chains from one sample, sequenced in a study of cytomegalovirus exposure and HLA in healthy donors. The method was immunoSEQ multiplex PCR; TCRdb's version includes in-frame clones alone and lacks a portion of them. The sample lists around 180,000 clones, approximately 82% seen once, with about 2% in the top ten. Input material: PBMCs. These receptors originate from a woman in her late teens or twenties in good health and CMV-seropositive. CDR3s include the opening cysteine and the closing phenylalanine or tryptophan. D genes are given only for firm matches. A clone size is listed for some rows: how often the clone was seen (once, few, many), or a class if it is expanded.

TRBJ1-5 TRBV15 - - CATQIDSHSNQPQHF TGTGCCACTCAGATAGACAGCCATAGCAATCAGCCCCAGCATTTT
TRBJ1-1 TRBV30 - TRBD1 CAWSSGTENTEAFF TGTGCCTGGAGCTCCGGGACAGAGAACACTGAAGCTTTCTTT
TRBJ2-1 TRBV10-1 - TRBD2 CASSEGTRINEQFF TGCGCCAGCAGTGAGGGGACTAGAATCAATGAGCAGTTCTTC
TRBJ1-2 TRBV27 - - CASSSSPTGYGYTF TGTGCCAGCAGTTCCTCCCCGACAGGCTATGGCTACACCTTC
TRBJ2-2 TRBV7-8 - - CASSKDEGLLGTGELFF TGTGCCAGCAGCAAGGATGAGGGTTTATTGGGCACCGGGGAGCTGTTTTTT
TRBJ1-4 TRBV5-1 - TRBD1 CASSEGQRPNEKLFF TGCGCCAGCAGCGAGGGACAGCGCCCTAATGAAAAACTGTTTTTT
TRBJ1-5 TRBV6-4 few - CASRGGQGSNQPQHF TGTGCCAGCAGGGGGGGGCAGGGTAGCAATCAGCCCCAGCATTTT
TRBJ2-5 TRBV30 - TRBD1 CAWSADRYQETQYF TGTGCCTGGAGTGCGGACAGGTATCAAGAGACCCAGTACTTC
TRBJ1-2 TRBV4-3 - TRBD1 CASSPWGQTNYGYTF TGCGCCAGCAGCCCTTGGGGACAGACTAACTATGGCTACACCTTC
TRBJ2-4 TRBV15 - - CATSRDLEEAKNIQYF TGTGCCACCAGCAGAGATCTTGAGGAAGCCAAAAACATTCAGTACTTC
TRBJ2-2 TRBV7-3 once - CASSSVGGDTGELFF TGTGCCAGCAGCTCCGTAGGGGGGGACACCGGGGAGCTGTTTTTT
TRBJ2-2 TRBV7-2 - TRBD2 CASSLALAGGTGELFF TGTGCCAGCAGCTTAGCTCTAGCGGGGGGCACCGGGGAGCTGTTTTTT